This TCR beta chain was observed in a study of Graves' ophthalmopathy and Graves' hyperthyroidism. Study-level points and caveats: Discrimination between ophthalmopathy and stable hyperthyroidism by a 13-signature model showed 87.88% sensitivity and 70% to 82% specificity. In predicting ophthalmopathy progression, the model reached roughly 69% sensitivity and under 75% specificity.

For this clonotype: Its antigen remains unknown.

The study recruited hyperthyroidism patients aged 18 to 65 who were newly diagnosed, under 2 months' duration. Clinicians diagnosed using symptoms, serum thyroxine, TRAb, thyroid ultrasound and orbital computed tomography. Per the germline V gene, CDR1 is MNHEY and CDR2 is SMNVEV (reference sequence). This CDR3 is 15 amino acids long. The V end was cut by 1 base, the J end by 1 base, with 10 bases between. CDR3 regions of TCR beta were amplified from RNA transcripts. HTBI primers served in a first-round RT-PCR, which a second-round multiplex PCR followed. TCRdb passed the multiplex PCR reads through MiXCR, listing each CDR3 protein once. The repertoire has 600,000 to 650,000 distinct CDR3 sequences, 20% to 25% of them found once; the top ten carry around 6.9%.

The chain joins TRBV27 to TRBJ1-1, with D possibly being TRBD1 (5 bases). The sequencing sample was made of peripheral blood. The receptor was isolated from a woman between 18 and 29 years old with stable Graves' hyperthyroidism. Some clones in this sample may be carry-over from other donors' samples. CDR3 loop: CASSLYGHTNTEAFF. In DNA, the CDR3 is TGTGCCAGCAGTTTATATGGACACACGAACACTGAAGCTTTCTTT.